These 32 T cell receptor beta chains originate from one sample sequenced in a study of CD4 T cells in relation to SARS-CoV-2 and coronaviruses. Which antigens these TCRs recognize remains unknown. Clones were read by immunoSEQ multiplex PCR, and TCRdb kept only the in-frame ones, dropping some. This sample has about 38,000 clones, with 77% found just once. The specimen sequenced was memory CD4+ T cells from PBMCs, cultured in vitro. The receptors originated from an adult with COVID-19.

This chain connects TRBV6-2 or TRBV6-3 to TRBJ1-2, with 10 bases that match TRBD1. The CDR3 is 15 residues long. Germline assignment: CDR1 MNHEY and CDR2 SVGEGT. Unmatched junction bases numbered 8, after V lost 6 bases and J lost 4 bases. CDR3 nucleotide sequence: TGTGCCAGCAGCCTGCGACAGGGGGCTGGCTATGGCTACACCTTC. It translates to CASSLRQGAGYGYTF.

DNA for the CDR3: TGCGCCAGCAGCTTGAGGCTTTGGTCGGCGGGAGGCGGCCATACGCAGTATTTT. Amino acid sequence: CASSLRLWSAGGGHTQYF. V usage is TRBV5-1 and J usage is TRBJ2-3; 8 positions agree with TRBD2. Germline values: CDR1 SGHRS, CDR2 YFSETQ. CDR3 length: 18 amino acids. V was clipped by 1 base and J by 7 bases; unmatched bases: 17.

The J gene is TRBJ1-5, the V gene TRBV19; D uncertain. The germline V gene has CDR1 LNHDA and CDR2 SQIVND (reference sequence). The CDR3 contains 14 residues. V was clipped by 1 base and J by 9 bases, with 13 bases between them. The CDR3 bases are TGTGCCAGTAGTATAGGACTCGGTATAGGGCCCCAGCATTTT. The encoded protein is CASSIGLGIGPQHF.

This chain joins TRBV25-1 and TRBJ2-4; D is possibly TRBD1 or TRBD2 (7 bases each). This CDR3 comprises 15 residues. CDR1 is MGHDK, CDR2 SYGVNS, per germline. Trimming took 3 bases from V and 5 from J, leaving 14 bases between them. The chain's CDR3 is CASSDQGEGENIQYF. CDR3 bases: TGTGCCAGCAGTGATCAGGGGGAGGGGGAAAACATTCAGTACTTC. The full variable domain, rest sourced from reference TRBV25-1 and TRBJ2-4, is EADIYQTPRYLVIGTGKKITLECSQTMGHDKMYWYQQDPGMELHLIHYSYGVNSTEKGDLSSESTVSRIRTEHFPLTLESARPSHTSQYLCASSDQGEGENIQYFGAGTRLSVL.

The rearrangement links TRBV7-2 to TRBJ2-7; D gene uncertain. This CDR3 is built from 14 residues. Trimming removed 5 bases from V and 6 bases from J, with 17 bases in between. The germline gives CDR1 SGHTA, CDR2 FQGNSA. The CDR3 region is CASSPRVNAGEQYF. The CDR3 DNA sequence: TGTGCCAGCAGCCCCCGGGTTAACGCTGGCGAGCAGTACTTC.

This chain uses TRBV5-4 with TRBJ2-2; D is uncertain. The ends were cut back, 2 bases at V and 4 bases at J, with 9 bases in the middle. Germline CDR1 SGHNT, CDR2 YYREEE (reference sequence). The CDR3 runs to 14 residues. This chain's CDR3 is CASSFGSSTGELFF. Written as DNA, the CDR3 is TGTGCCAGCAGCTTTGGCAGTTCCACCGGGGAGCTGTTTTTT.

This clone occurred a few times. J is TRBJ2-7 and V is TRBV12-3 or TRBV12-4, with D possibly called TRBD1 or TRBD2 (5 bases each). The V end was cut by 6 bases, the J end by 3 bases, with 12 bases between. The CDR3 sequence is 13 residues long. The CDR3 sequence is CASRPGGSYEQYF. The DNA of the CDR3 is TGTGCCAGCAGACCTGGGGGAAGCTACGAGCAGTACTTC.

The chain's CDR3 is CASSYETSGTTYEQYF. The CDR3 DNA sequence: TGTGCCAGCAGTTACGAGACTAGCGGGACCACCTACGAGCAGTACTTC. The J gene is TRBJ2-7, the V gene TRBV6-5; 11 positions agree with TRBD2. The J segment lost 2 bases and the V segment lost 2 bases, leaving 5 bases of the junction unmatched. Germline V gene lookup returns CDR1 MNHEY and CDR2 SVGAGI. The CDR3 is 16 residues long.

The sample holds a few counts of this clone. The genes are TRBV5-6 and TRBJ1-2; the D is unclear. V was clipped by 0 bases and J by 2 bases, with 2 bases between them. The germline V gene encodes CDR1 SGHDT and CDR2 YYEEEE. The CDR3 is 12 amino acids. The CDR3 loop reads CASSLDNYGYTF. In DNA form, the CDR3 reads TGTGCCAGCAGCTTGGACAACTATGGCTACACCTTC. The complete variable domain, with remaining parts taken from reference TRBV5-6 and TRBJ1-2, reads DAGVTQSPTHLIKTRGQQVTLRCSPKSGHDTVSWYQQALGQGPQFIFQYYEEEERQRGNFPDRFSGHQFPNYSSELNVNALLLGDSALYLCASSLDNYGYTFGSGTRLTVV.

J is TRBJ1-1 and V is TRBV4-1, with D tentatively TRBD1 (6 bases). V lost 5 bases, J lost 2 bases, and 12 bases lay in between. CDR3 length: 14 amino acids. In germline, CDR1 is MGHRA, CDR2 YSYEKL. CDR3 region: CASSEGQPNTEAFF. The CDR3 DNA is TGCGCCAGCAGCGAAGGACAGCCTAACACTGAAGCTTTCTTT.

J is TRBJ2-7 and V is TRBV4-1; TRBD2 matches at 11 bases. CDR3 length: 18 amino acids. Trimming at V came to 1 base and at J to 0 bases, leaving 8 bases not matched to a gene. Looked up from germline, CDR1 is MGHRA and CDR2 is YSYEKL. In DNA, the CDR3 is TGCGCCAGCAGCCAAGGTCCCGGGACTAGCGGAGGCTCCTACGAGCAGTACTTC. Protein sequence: CASSQGPGTSGGSYEQYF.

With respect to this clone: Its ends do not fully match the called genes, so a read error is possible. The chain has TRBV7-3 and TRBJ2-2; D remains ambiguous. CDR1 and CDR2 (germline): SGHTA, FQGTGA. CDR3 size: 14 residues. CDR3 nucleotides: TGTGTCAGCAGCTTAGACGGGAACACCGGGGAGCTGTTTTTT. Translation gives CVSSLDGNTGELFF.

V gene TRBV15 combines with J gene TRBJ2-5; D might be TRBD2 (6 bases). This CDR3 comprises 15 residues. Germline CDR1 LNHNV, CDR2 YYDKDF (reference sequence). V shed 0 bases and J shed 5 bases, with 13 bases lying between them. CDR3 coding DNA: TGTGCCACCAGCAGAGATCGGGGGAGTGGGGAGACCCAGTACTTC. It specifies CATSRDRGSGETQYF. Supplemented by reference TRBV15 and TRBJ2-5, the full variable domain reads DAMVIQNPRYQVTQFGKPVTLSCSQTLNHNVMYWYQQKSSQAPKLLFHYYDKDFNNEADTPDNFQSRRPNTSFCFLDIRSPGLGDTAMYLCATSRDRGSGETQYFGPGTRLLVL.

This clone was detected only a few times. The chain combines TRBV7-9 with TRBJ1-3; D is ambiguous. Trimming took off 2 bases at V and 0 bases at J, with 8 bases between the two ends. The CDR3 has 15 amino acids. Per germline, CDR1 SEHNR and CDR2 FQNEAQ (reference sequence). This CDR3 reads CASSLSAISGNTIYF. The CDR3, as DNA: TGTGCCAGCAGCTTAAGTGCAATCTCTGGAAACACCATATATTTT.

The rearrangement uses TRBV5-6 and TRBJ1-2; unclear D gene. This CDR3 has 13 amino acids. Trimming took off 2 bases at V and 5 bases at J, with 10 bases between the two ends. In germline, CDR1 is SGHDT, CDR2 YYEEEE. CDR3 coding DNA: TGTGCCAGCAGCTTCTCCGGCTCTTATGGCTACACCTTC. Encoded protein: CASSFSGSYGYTF.

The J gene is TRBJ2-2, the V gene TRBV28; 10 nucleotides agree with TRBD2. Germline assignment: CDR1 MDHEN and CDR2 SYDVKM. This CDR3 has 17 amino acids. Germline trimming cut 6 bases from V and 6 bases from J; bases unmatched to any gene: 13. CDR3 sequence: CASSPGGFSGRAGELFF. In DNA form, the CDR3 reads TGTGCCAGCAGCCCTGGGGGGTTCAGCGGGAGGGCCGGGGAGCTGTTTTTT.

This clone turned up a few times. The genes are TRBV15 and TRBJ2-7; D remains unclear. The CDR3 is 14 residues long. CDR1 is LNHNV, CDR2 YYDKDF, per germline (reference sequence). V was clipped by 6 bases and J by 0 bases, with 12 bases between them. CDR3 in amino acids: CATRAALLSYEQYF. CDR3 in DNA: TGTGCCACCAGAGCAGCTCTCCTCTCCTACGAGCAGTACTTC. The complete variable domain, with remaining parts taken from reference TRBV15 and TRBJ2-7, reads DAMVIQNPRYQVTQFGKPVTLSCSQTLNHNVMYWYQQKSSQAPKLLFHYYDKDFNNEADTPDNFQSRRPNTSFCFLDIRSPGLGDTAMYLCATRAALLSYEQYFGPGTRLTVT.

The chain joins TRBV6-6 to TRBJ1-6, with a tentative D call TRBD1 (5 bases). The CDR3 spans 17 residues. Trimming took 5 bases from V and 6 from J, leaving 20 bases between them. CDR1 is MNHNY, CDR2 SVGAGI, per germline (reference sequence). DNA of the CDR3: TGTGCCAGCAGTCGGAAGCCGGGGCAGGGTTTTAATTCACCCCTCCACTTT. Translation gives CASSRKPGQGFNSPLHF.

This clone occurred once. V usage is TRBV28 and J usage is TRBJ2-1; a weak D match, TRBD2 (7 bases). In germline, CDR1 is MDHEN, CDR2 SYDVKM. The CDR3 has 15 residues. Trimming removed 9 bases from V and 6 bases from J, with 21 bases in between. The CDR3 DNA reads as TGTGCCAGTGGACCTGGGGGGGCTACACGCAATGAGCAGTTCTTC. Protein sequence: CASGPGGATRNEQFF.

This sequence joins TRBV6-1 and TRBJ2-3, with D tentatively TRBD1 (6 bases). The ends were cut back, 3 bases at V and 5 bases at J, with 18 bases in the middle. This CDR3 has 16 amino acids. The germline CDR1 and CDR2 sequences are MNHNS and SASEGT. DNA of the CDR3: TGTGCCAGCAGTGACTGGGGACAAGGTGGCCGAGATACGCAGTATTTT. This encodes CASSDWGQGGRDTQYF.

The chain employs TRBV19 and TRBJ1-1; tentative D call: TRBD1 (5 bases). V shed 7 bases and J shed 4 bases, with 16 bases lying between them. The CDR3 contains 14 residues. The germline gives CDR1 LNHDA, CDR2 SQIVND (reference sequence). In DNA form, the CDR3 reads TGTGCCAGTATGGGGACCGAAACAAGCACTGAAGCTTTCTTT. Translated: CASMGTETSTEAFF.

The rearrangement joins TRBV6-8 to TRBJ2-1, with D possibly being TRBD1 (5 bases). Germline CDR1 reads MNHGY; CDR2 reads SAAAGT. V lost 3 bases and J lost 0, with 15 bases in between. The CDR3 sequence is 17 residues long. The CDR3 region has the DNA TGTGCCAGCAGTTATCCCGGCAGGGAAAGCTCCTACAATGAGCAGTTCTTC. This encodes CASSYPGRESSYNEQFF.

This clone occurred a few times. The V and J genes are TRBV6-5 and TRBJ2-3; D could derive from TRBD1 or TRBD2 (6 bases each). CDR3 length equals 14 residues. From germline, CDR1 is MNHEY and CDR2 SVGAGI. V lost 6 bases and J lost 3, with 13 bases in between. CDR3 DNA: TGTGCCAGCAGCAGCGGAGGGGGAACAGATACGCAGTATTTT. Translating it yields CASSSGGGTDTQYF.

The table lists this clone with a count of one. The CDR3 spells CASSLGMGTYEQYF. DNA of the CDR3: TGCGCCAGCAGCTTAGGGATGGGGACCTACGAGCAGTACTTC. The rearrangement links TRBV5-1 to TRBJ2-7; D is uncertain. Trimming left V 2 bases short and J 2 bases short, with 11 bases between. This CDR3 region has 14 residues. Germline CDR1 reads SGHRS; CDR2 reads YFSETQ.

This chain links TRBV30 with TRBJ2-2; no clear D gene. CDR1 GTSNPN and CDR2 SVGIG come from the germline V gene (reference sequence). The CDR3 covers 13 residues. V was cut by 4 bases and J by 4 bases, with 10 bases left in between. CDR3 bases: TGTGCCTGGATAAGTCTATCCACCGGGGAGCTGTTTTTT. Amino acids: CAWISLSTGELFF. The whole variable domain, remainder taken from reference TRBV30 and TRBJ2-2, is SQTIHQWPATLVQPVGSPLSLECTVEGTSNPNLYWYRQAAGRGLQLLFYSVGIGQISSEVPQNLSASRPQDRQFILSSKKLLLSDSGFYLCAWISLSTGELFFGEGSRLTVL.

CDR3 coding DNA: TGTGCCAGCAGTTACTCTTTTTCCAGGGCCAAAAACATTCAGTACTTC. It codes for CASSYSFSRAKNIQYF. V is TRBV6-5 and J is TRBJ2-4; no reliable D call. There are 16 residues in the CDR3. Germline V gene data show CDR1 as MNHEY and CDR2 as SVGAGI. V lost 0 bases, J lost 1 base, and 10 bases lay in between.

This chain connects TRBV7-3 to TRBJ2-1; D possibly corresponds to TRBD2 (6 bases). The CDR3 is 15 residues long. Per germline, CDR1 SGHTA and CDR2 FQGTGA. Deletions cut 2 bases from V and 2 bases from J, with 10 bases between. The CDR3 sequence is CASSLQLAPYNEQFF. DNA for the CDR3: TGTGCCAGCAGCTTACAACTAGCCCCCTACAATGAGCAGTTCTTC.

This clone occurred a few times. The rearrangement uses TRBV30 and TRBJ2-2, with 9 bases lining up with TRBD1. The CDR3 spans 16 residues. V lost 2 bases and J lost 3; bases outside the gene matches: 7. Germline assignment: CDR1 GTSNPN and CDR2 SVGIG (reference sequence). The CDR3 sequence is CAWSFFRDRDTGELFF. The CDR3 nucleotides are TGTGCCTGGAGTTTTTTTCGGGACAGGGACACCGGGGAGCTGTTTTTT.

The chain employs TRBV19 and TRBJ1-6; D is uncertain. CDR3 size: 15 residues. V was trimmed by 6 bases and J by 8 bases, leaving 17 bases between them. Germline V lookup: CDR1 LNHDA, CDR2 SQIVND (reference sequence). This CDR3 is CASRGNFVSDSPLHF. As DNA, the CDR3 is TGTGCCAGTAGGGGGAATTTTGTGTCCGATTCACCCCTCCACTTT. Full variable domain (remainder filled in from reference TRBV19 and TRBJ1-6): DGGITQSPKYLFRKEGQNVTLSCEQNLNHDAMYWYRQDPGQGLRLIYYSQIVNDFQKGDIAEGYSVSREKKESFPLTVTSAQKNPTAFYLCASRGNFVSDSPLHFGNGTRLTVT.

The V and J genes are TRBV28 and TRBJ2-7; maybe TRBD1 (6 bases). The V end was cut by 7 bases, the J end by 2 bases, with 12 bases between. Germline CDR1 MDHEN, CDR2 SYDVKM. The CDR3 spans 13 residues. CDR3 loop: CASTRDTTYEQYF. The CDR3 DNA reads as TGTGCCAGCACCCGGGACACCACCTACGAGCAGTACTTC.

The CDR3 spells CASSPVLAADTQYF. CDR3 sequence (DNA): TGCGCCAGCAGCCCCGTACTAGCGGCGGATACGCAGTATTTT. This chain connects TRBV5-1 to TRBJ2-3; 8 bases align to TRBD2. J was trimmed by 6 bases and V by 4 bases; bases with no gene match: 7. CDR3 length equals 14 residues. Germline V lookup: CDR1 SGHRS, CDR2 YFSETQ.

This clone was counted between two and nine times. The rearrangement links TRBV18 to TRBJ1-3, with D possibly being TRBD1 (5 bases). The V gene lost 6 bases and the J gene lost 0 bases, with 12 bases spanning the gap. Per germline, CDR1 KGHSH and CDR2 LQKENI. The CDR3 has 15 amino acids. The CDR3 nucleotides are TGTGCCAGCTCTCCCACAGGTGACTCTGGAAACACCATATATTTT. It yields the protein CASSPTGDSGNTIYF.